This TCR beta chain was recovered during a study of control samples from healthy donors and cancer patients. Repertoires were generated with immunoSEQ multiplex PCR, while TCRdb's copy carries only in-frame clones and drops some. The repertoire holds roughly 120,000 clones, with more than 75% as singletons. V shed 7 bases and J shed 0 bases, with 16 bases lying between them. The CDR3 consists of 16 residues. Germline CDR1 is KGHSH and CDR2 is LQKENI. Sequencing was performed on blood. The rearrangement links TRBV18 to TRBJ1-3; tentative D call: TRBD1 (6 bases). The clonotype comes from a woman in her sixties or seventies in good health. Here the CDR3 reads CASLMGAASSGNTIYF. The CDR3 coding sequence is TGTGCCAGCTTAATGGGGGCGGCTTCCTCTGGAAACACCATATATTTT. The complete variable domain, with remaining parts taken from reference TRBV18 and TRBJ1-3, reads NAGVMQNPRHLVRRRGQEARLRCSPMKGHSHVYWYRQLPEEGLKFMVYLQKENIIDESGMPKERFSAEFPKEGPSILRIQQVVRGDSAAYFCASLMGAASSGNTIYFGEGSWLTVV.